What follows are 27 T cell receptor beta chains derived from one specimen sequenced in a study of OX40 agonist ivuxolimab in advanced cancers. TCRdb keeps only in-frame clones here, not all; method: immunoSEQ multiplex PCR. The sample lists around 73,000 clones, around 90% occurring once. The sample here was CD4+ or CD8+ T cells sorted from blood, taken in a trial of the OX40 agonist ivuxolimab. The source of these receptors is an adult with an advanced solid tumor such as melanoma, head and neck, liver or kidney cancer.

The chain carries TRBV19 and TRBJ1-2, with 7 bases that match TRBD1. V dropped 6 bases and J dropped 3; count of bases not matched to a gene: 10. Germline values: CDR1 LNHDA, CDR2 SQIVND (reference sequence). This CDR3 spans 15 amino acids. The CDR3 sequence: CASSIFSGTDYGYTF. CDR3 nucleotide sequence: TGTGCCAGTAGCATTTTTTCAGGGACAGACTATGGCTACACCTTC.

This chain joins TRBV6-6 and TRBJ1-1, with D maybe TRBD1 (5 bases). The germline gives CDR1 MNHNY, CDR2 SVGAGI (reference sequence). CDR3 length: 13 amino acids. The V gene lost 5 bases and the J gene lost 5 bases, with 12 bases spanning the gap. CDR3 region: CASSPRDGTEAFF. CDR3 coding DNA: TGTGCCAGCAGTCCCCGGGACGGGACTGAAGCTTTCTTT.

This clone was seen once. V usage is TRBV6-6 and J usage is TRBJ2-1; D remains unclear. The CDR3 spans 13 residues. Trimming pared 3 bases from V and 9 bases from J, leaving 12 bases between. CDR1 and CDR2 from the germline V gene are MNHNY and SVGAGI (reference sequence). CDR3 residues: CASSYKMAIEQFF. The CDR3 DNA sequence: TGTGCCAGCAGTTATAAGATGGCTATTGAGCAGTTCTTC.

The V call is TRBV7-9, the J call TRBJ1-1; D is uncertain. The ends were cut back, 5 bases at V and 2 bases at J, with 3 bases in the middle. Germline CDR1 and CDR2: SEHNR and FQNEAQ (reference sequence). This CDR3 is built from 11 residues. The CDR3 loop is CASSQNTEAFF. CDR3 DNA: TGTGCCAGCAGCCAAAACACTGAAGCTTTCTTT.

The V call is TRBV29-1, the J call TRBJ1-5; no clear D. With 0 bases removed from V and 1 base from J, the gap between germline ends came to 1 base. The length of the CDR3 is 12 residues. Per germline, CDR1 SQVTM and CDR2 ANQGSEA. DNA of the CDR3: TGCAGCGTTGAAGACAGCAATCAGCCCCAGCATTTT. Translated: CSVEDSNQPQHF.

The V and J genes are TRBV7-9 and TRBJ2-1; D might be TRBD2 (6 bases). CDR1 is SEHNR, CDR2 FQNEAQ, per germline (reference sequence). V lost 1 base, J lost 4 bases, and 14 bases lay in between. CDR3 length: 16 residues. CDR3: CASSLGLLRDYNEQFF. As DNA, the CDR3 is TGTGCCAGCAGCTTAGGGCTTTTGCGGGATTACAATGAGCAGTTCTTC.

This sequence joins TRBV7-9 and TRBJ2-1; perhaps TRBD1 as D (5 bases). The CDR3 is 13 amino acids. The germline V gene has CDR1 SEHNR and CDR2 FQNEAQ (reference sequence). V was shortened by 1 base and J by 14 bases, with 15 bases between the two germline ends. CDR3: CASSLGGPPEEFF. CDR3 DNA sequence: TGTGCCAGCAGCTTAGGGGGCCCGCCAGAGGAGTTCTTC.

The chain couples TRBV7-2 to TRBJ2-1; D is possibly TRBD1 or TRBD2 (6 bases each). V was shortened by 6 bases and J by 0 bases, with 12 bases between the two germline ends. The CDR3 length is 15 residues. Germline CDR1 reads SGHTA; CDR2 reads FQGNSA. The CDR3 nucleotides are TGTGCCAGCAGAGGGGGGAGCATCTCCTACAATGAGCAGTTCTTC. This gives the protein CASRGGSISYNEQFF.

This sequence joins TRBV19 and TRBJ2-7; 13 nucleotides align to TRBD2. CDR1 is LNHDA and CDR2 is SQIVND in the germline V gene (reference sequence). Trimming cost V 5 bases and J 3 bases; bases outside gene matches: 1. The CDR3 loop spans 14 amino acids. CDR3 in amino acids: CASSGTSGVYEQYF. CDR3 DNA: TGTGCCAGTAGTGGGACTAGCGGGGTCTACGAGCAGTACTTC.

The chain employs TRBV5-1 and TRBJ2-1, with D possibly being TRBD2 (5 bases). Trimming cost V 1 base and J 8 bases, with 10 bases left between them. CDR1 and CDR2 (germline): SGHRS, YFSETQ. This CDR3 region has 13 residues. The CDR3 loop reads CASSLRGQDEQFF. The DNA of the CDR3 is TGCGCCAGCAGCTTGCGGGGTCAGGATGAGCAGTTCTTC. Looking up the rest from reference TRBV5-1 and TRBJ2-1 gives the full variable domain: KAGVTQTPRYLIKTRGQQVTLSCSPISGHRSVSWYQQTPGQGLQFLFEYFSETQRNKGNFPGRFSGRQFSNSRSEMNVSTLELGDSALYLCASSLRGQDEQFFGPGTRLTVL.

The V call is TRBV10-3, the J call TRBJ2-3, with 10 nucleotides matching TRBD2. Germline V CDR1 and CDR2: ENHRY, SYGVKD. There are 16 residues in the CDR3. Trimming removed 1 base from V and 2 bases from J; junction bases left unmatched: 3. This CDR3 reads CAISEWSGGVTDTQYF. CDR3 nucleotides: TGTGCCATCAGTGAGTGGAGCGGGGGGGTCACAGATACGCAGTATTTT.

The chain is built from TRBV15 and TRBJ2-5; 9 bases match TRBD1. Trimming took 1 base from V and 5 from J; bases not matched to a gene: 5. From germline, CDR1 is LNHNV and CDR2 YYDKDF (reference sequence). The CDR3 loop spans 15 amino acids. This CDR3 is CATSRATGGAETQYF. The CDR3 coding sequence is TGTGCCACCAGCAGAGCTACAGGGGGCGCGGAGACCCAGTACTTC.

The chain combines TRBV7-9 with TRBJ2-5; D is perhaps TRBD1 (5 bases). V was clipped by 6 bases and J by 4 bases, with 9 bases between them. The CDR3 loop spans 12 amino acids. Germline CDR1 is SEHNR and CDR2 is FQNEAQ (reference sequence). CDR3 DNA sequence: TGTGCCAGCAGGGGGCGCCGAGAGACCCAGTACTTC. This sequence encodes CASRGRRETQYF.

This chain joins TRBV27 and TRBJ1-5, with 7 bases fitting TRBD1. The CDR3 consists of 16 residues. Trimming cost V 6 bases and J 4 bases; bases outside gene matches: 12. CDR1 is MNHEY and CDR2 is SMNVEV in the germline V gene (reference sequence). For the CDR3, the DNA is TGTGCCAGCAGCACAGGGACAGCAGGGTCTAATCAGCCCCAGCATTTT. It yields the protein CASSTGTAGSNQPQHF.

The chain combines TRBV5-5 with TRBJ2-3; D remains ambiguous. CDR1 and CDR2 from the germline V gene are SGHKS and YYEKEE (reference sequence). CDR3 length: 13 residues. V was cut by 4 bases and J by 6 bases, with 12 bases left in between. CDR3 DNA: TGTGCCAGCAGCAAAGTTATCGGGGATACGCAGTATTTT. Residues: CASSKVIGDTQYF.

This chain connects TRBV2 to TRBJ1-6; D gene ambiguous. The CDR3 extends over 16 amino acids. Germline CDR1 and CDR2: SNHLY and FYNNEI. Trimming left V 3 bases short and J 0 bases short, with 9 bases between. CDR3 DNA: TGTGCCAGCAGTGAGGCCGTGAGCTCCTATAATTCACCCCTCCACTTT. Translating it yields CASSEAVSSYNSPLHF.

The genes are TRBV6-1 and TRBJ2-1; D is perhaps TRBD1 (6 bases). CDR1 MNHNS and CDR2 SASEGT come from the germline V gene. This CDR3 contains 16 residues. Trimming cost V 2 bases and J 1 base, with 12 bases left between them. CDR3 nucleotide sequence: TGTGCCAGCAGTGAACGTGGGGGCCTATCCTACAATGAGCAGTTCTTC. This encodes CASSERGGLSYNEQFF.

The chain has TRBV27 and TRBJ2-1, with D possibly being TRBD2 (6 bases). Germline CDR1 and CDR2: MNHEY and SMNVEV (reference sequence). This CDR3 contains 15 residues. Trimming took 6 bases from V and 2 from J, leaving 14 bases between them. CDR3 sequence (DNA): TGTGCCAGCAGGATAGGAGGGACTGCCTACAATGAGCAGTTCTTC. Residues: CASRIGGTAYNEQFF.

The J gene is TRBJ2-7, the V gene TRBV5-6; D unresolved. There are 13 residues in the CDR3. V was cut by 4 bases and J by 4 bases, with 12 bases left in between. CDR1 is SGHDT, CDR2 YYEEEE, per germline. The DNA for the CDR3 is TGTGCCAGCAGCCTACTCTACCCATACGAGCAGTACTTC. Its protein product is CASSLLYPYEQYF.

This clone turned up a few times. The CDR3, as DNA: TGTGCCAGCAGTTTATCGGGGGGTACTGGAACCACTGAAGCTTTCTTT. Its translation is CASSLSGGTGTTEAFF. J is TRBJ1-1 and V is TRBV27, with a weak D call TRBD1 (5 bases). Germline V gives CDR1 MNHEY, CDR2 SMNVEV (reference sequence). Trimming stripped 0 bases from V and 4 bases from J, with 15 bases between. CDR3 size: 16 residues.

V gene TRBV7-2 combines with J gene TRBJ2-3; a weak D match, TRBD2 (6 bases). CDR1 and CDR2 (germline): SGHTA, FQGNSA. V lost 2 bases and J 4 bases, leaving 13 bases between the germline ends. CDR3 length: 15 residues. The chain's CDR3 is CASSLLAKGADTQYF. CDR3 bases: TGTGCCAGCAGCTTACTAGCGAAGGGTGCAGATACGCAGTATTTT.

The chain joins TRBV5-1 to TRBJ2-7; D is ambiguous. The CDR3 sequence is 13 residues long. The ends were cut back, 3 bases at V and 4 bases at J, with 11 bases in the middle. Per germline, CDR1 SGHRS and CDR2 YFSETQ. The CDR3 nucleotides read TGCGCCAGCAGCTCCGGGCTTGGGTACGAGCAGTACTTC. Translated, it gives CASSSGLGYEQYF.

The chain couples TRBV6-5 to TRBJ2-2; D not certain. Deletions cut 0 bases from V and 5 bases from J, with 10 bases between. Germline V lookup: CDR1 MNHEY, CDR2 SVGAGI. The CDR3 is made up of 15 amino acids. For the CDR3, the DNA is TGTGCCAGCAGTTACTCGCCCGGGTTGACCGGGGAGCTGTTTTTT. Translating it yields CASSYSPGLTGELFF.

V gene TRBV7-9 combines with J gene TRBJ2-1; TRBD1 matches 7 bases. The V and J ends lost 5 bases and 4 bases, in that order; junction bases with no gene match: 11. The germline gives CDR1 SEHNR, CDR2 FQNEAQ (reference sequence). This CDR3 comprises 16 residues. CDR3 nucleotide sequence: TGTGCCAGCAGCGAAGGACCGGGACAGATGTACAATGAGCAGTTCTTC. Protein: CASSEGPGQMYNEQFF.

The gene calls are TRBV5-4 and TRBJ2-5; D perhaps matches TRBD1 (6 bases). The DNA end is a closer match to TRBJ2-7, so the J assignment may be wrong. The CDR3 loop spans 14 amino acids. The germline gives CDR1 SGHNT, CDR2 YYREEE (reference sequence). This CDR3 reads CASSLEVGGDEQYF. The CDR3 DNA is TGTGCCAGCAGCTTGGAGGTTGGGGGCGACGAGCAGTACTTC.

This chain joins TRBV5-6 and TRBJ2-4; D gene unclear. Germline CDR1 reads SGHDT; CDR2 reads YYEEEE. Trimming removed 2 bases from V and 0 bases from J, with 15 bases in between. CDR3 length: 17 amino acids. In DNA form, the CDR3 reads TGTGCCAGCAGCTTAATGGAACTGGCTCTAGCCAAAAACATTCAGTACTTC. Protein: CASSLMELALAKNIQYF. Drawing the rest from reference TRBV5-6 and TRBJ2-4, the complete variable domain is DAGVTQSPTHLIKTRGQQVTLRCSPKSGHDTVSWYQQALGQGPQFIFQYYEEEERQRGNFPDRFSGHQFPNYSSELNVNALLLGDSALYLCASSLMELALAKNIQYFGAGTRLSVL.

The rearrangement uses TRBV27 and TRBJ2-3, with D possibly matching TRBD2 (6 bases). The CDR3 extends over 14 amino acids. Germline lookup yields CDR1 MNHEY and CDR2 SMNVEV (reference sequence). V was trimmed by 6 bases and J by 5 bases, leaving 15 bases between them. The CDR3 DNA is TGTGCCAGCAGCGAACAGATAGCGGAAGATACGCAGTATTTT. Translated, it gives CASSEQIAEDTQYF.